The T cell receptor beta chain under discussion was sequenced for a study of immune evolution from preneoplasia to lung adenocarcinoma. Overall study context: HLA loss of heterozygosity: approximately 7.5% AIS, about 14% MIA, more than 25% ADC, none AAH.

Study findings and constraints: Normal lung had highest clonality; later lesions appeared denser, more diverse.

The protocol was immunoSEQ multiplex PCR, while the TCRdb copy is restricted to in-frame clones and leaves out a portion. The profile shows some 12,000 clones, about nine tenths of them singletons. H&E slides confirmed each diagnosis, reviewed by two pathologists independently. After pathologic assessment, macro-dissection selected premalignant or tumor cells for extraction. With regard to this clone: The antigen remains unidentified.

The source is a person aged 70 to 79 with invasive lung adenocarcinoma. Sequencing was performed on FFPE invasive lung adenocarcinoma tissue.

This CDR3 is CSVENVQRGAYEQYF. CDR3 sequence (DNA): TGCAGCGTTGAAAATGTCCAGCGGGGGGCCTACGAGCAGTACTTC. The chain combines TRBV29-1 with TRBJ2-7, with 9 bases matching TRBD2. The J segment lost 2 bases and the V segment lost 2 bases, leaving 7 bases of the junction unmatched. The CDR3 sequence is 15 residues long. Germline loops: CDR1 SQVTM, CDR2 ANQGSEA.